Listed here are 30 T cell receptor beta chains from one sample, sequenced in a study of blood T cell repertoires in COVID-19 (dated by TCRdb to 2018 to 2020). The method behind the library was the immunoSEQ multiplex PCR assay. TCRdb limited this immuneACCESS table to in-frame rearrangements with V and J called. A share of clones is missing; checked studies link under half to unresolved V genes, and the rest is unexplained. For this sample there are about 27,000 clones; around 90% appear just once. 7.7% of the sample rests with the top ten. The material sequenced was peripheral blood. These receptors came from a woman aged 50 to 60 with active COVID-19.

This clone was picked up one time. The rearrangement links TRBV7-4 to TRBJ1-6; TRBD1 matches 7 bases. CDR3 size: 16 residues. CDR1 is SGHVT and CDR2 is SQSDAQ in the germline V gene. The V and J ends lost 3 bases and 11 bases, in that order; junction bases with no gene match: 13. The CDR3 loop reads CASSFSWGRGSPPLHF. CDR3 nucleotides: TGTGCCAGCAGCTTCTCCTGGGGCAGGGGGAGTCCACCCCTCCACTTT.

The gene calls are TRBV24-1 and TRBJ2-1, with a tentative D call TRBD1 (5 bases). The germline CDR1 and CDR2 sequences are KGHDR and SFDVKD. Trimming removed 4 bases at V and 13 bases at J, with 22 bases between. This CDR3 has 15 amino acids. In DNA, the CDR3 is TGTGCCACCAGTGAGCCTAGGGGCCCGACCAGTTTACAGTTCTTC. Its protein product is CATSEPRGPTSLQFF.

Comments on this clone: The sample holds other DNA sequences that translate to the same CDR3. The V and J genes are TRBV7-9 and TRBJ2-1, with 10 bases matching TRBD2. Trimming took 0 bases from V and 2 from J; bases not matched to a gene: 1. Germline V gene lookup returns CDR1 SEHNR and CDR2 FQNEAQ (reference sequence). CDR3 size: 16 residues. The CDR3 loop reads CASSLALAGAYNEQFF. The CDR3 region has the DNA TGTGCCAGCAGCTTAGCGCTAGCGGGAGCCTACAATGAGCAGTTCTTC. Supplemented by reference TRBV7-9 and TRBJ2-1, the full variable domain reads DTGVSQNPRHKITKRGQNVTFRCDPISEHNRLYWYRQTLGQGPEFLTYFQNEAQLEKSRLLSDRFSAERPKGSFSTLEIQRTEQGDSAMYLCASSLALAGAYNEQFFGPGTRLTVL.

The chain employs TRBV7-2 and TRBJ1-2, with 7 nucleotides matching TRBD1. CDR3 length equals 14 residues. Germline loops: CDR1 SGHTA, CDR2 FQGNSA. The V and J ends lost 5 bases and 4 bases, in that order; junction bases with no gene match: 7. CDR3 region: CASSVTGVFYGYTF. The CDR3 DNA sequence: TGTGCCAGCAGCGTTACAGGGGTCTTCTATGGCTACACCTTC.

The genes are TRBV2 and TRBJ1-3, with D unresolved. The CDR3 is made up of 15 amino acids. Trimming left V 2 bases short and J 0 bases short, with 8 bases between. CDR1 is SNHLY and CDR2 is FYNNEI in the germline V gene. The CDR3 spells CASSETQASGNTIYF. CDR3 in DNA: TGTGCCAGCAGTGAAACCCAGGCCTCTGGAAACACCATATATTTT.

The chain is built from TRBV3-1 (or the pseudogene TRBV3-2) and TRBJ2-1; D uncertain. CDR1 is LGHDT and CDR2 is YNNKEL in the germline V gene (reference sequence). Deletions cut 0 bases from V and 6 bases from J, with 9 bases between. The CDR3 covers 14 residues. The CDR3 loop is CASSQELSGNEQFF. CDR3 coding DNA: TGTGCCAGCAGCCAAGAGCTCTCCGGCAATGAGCAGTTCTTC.

V and J are TRBV30 and TRBJ2-5; 7 bases agree with TRBD1. The J segment lost 5 bases and the V segment lost 2 bases, leaving 11 bases of the junction unmatched. Germline V CDR1 and CDR2: GTSNPN, SVGIG (reference sequence). The CDR3 spans 15 residues. CDR3 coding DNA: TGTGCCTGGAGTCCTACAGGGGTGGTTGGGGAGACCCAGTACTTC. As protein: CAWSPTGVVGETQYF.

This clone came up once. This chain links TRBV2 with TRBJ2-7, with 7 positions matching TRBD2. V lost 3 bases, J lost 2 bases, and 7 bases stayed unmatched. The CDR3 has 15 amino acids. Per the germline V gene, CDR1 is SNHLY and CDR2 is FYNNEI. CDR3 nucleotides: TGTGCCAGCAGTGATACGCGGGAGCGACCCTACGAGCAGTACTTC. Translated, it gives CASSDTRERPYEQYF.

The chain employs TRBV4-1 and TRBJ1-3, with a weak D call TRBD1 (6 bases). The V end lost 4 bases, the J end lost 4 bases, and 17 bases lay between the germline ends. The CDR3 consists of 16 residues. Germline CDR1 is MGHRA and CDR2 is YSYEKL. In DNA form, the CDR3 reads TGCGCCAGCAGCCGTGAATGGACAGTTGGGGGAAACACCATATATTTT. Its translation is CASSREWTVGGNTIYF.

The chain couples TRBV2 to TRBJ1-5; 7 positions match TRBD1. Germline V gene sequence: CDR1 SNHLY, CDR2 FYNNEI. V was clipped by 8 bases and J by 0 bases; unmatched bases: 16. The CDR3 contains 18 residues. The CDR3 spells CASQGTTRGPYSNQPQHF. CDR3 bases: TGTGCCAGCCAGGGGACAACGAGGGGGCCTTATAGCAATCAGCCCCAGCATTTT.

The genes are TRBV25-1 and TRBJ2-5; D unclear. The V gene's germline CDR1 is MGHDK and CDR2 SYGVNS. With 2 bases removed from V and 4 bases from J, the gap between germline ends came to 8 bases. CDR3 length: 13 amino acids. The CDR3 DNA reads TGTGCCAGCAGTGAAGGCAGTTCAGAGACCCAGTACTTC. This codes for CASSEGSSETQYF.

This chain uses TRBV7-9 with TRBJ2-1; 13 bases agree with TRBD2. The CDR3 runs 16 residues. V lost 1 base, J lost 8 bases, and 5 bases stayed unmatched. Germline V gene lookup returns CDR1 SEHNR and CDR2 FQNEAQ (reference sequence). Here the CDR3 reads CASSLGGLAGDHEQFF. In DNA, the CDR3 is TGTGCCAGCAGCTTAGGAGGACTAGCGGGAGACCATGAGCAGTTCTTC.

The chain uses TRBV7-9 and TRBJ2-4; 11 nucleotides align to TRBD2. V was clipped by 5 bases and J by 8 bases; unmatched bases: 14. This CDR3 contains 17 residues. Germline assignment: CDR1 SEHNR and CDR2 FQNEAQ (reference sequence). CDR3 in DNA: TGTGCCAGCAGCCCGCGTGGGCTAGCGGGAGGTGGATACATTCAGTACTTC. Translating gives CASSPRGLAGGGYIQYF.

CDR3 DNA sequence: TGTGCCAGCCGGGGGGTGGCGGATGAGCAGTTCTTC. Amino acid sequence: CASRGVADEQFF. The chain couples TRBV9 to TRBJ2-1; 7 nucleotides align to TRBD2. V shed 7 bases and J 8 bases; nucleotides not matched to a gene: 6. The germline V gene encodes CDR1 SGDLS and CDR2 YYNGEE. The CDR3 extends over 12 amino acids.

This chain joins TRBV6-5 and TRBJ1-6; D gene uncertain. Germline CDR1 MNHEY, CDR2 SVGAGI. The CDR3 runs to 13 residues. Trimming took off 8 bases at V and 0 bases at J, with 5 bases between the two ends. CDR3 loop: CASGSSYNSPLHF. Written as DNA, the CDR3 is TGTGCCAGCGGGAGCTCCTATAATTCACCCCTCCACTTT.

This clone appeared a single time. This chain connects TRBV30 to TRBJ2-2; D gene ambiguous. Trimming left V 0 bases short and J 5 bases short, with 4 bases between. This CDR3 is 12 amino acids long. Germline V gene sequence: CDR1 GTSNPN, CDR2 SVGIG (reference sequence). CDR3 nucleotide sequence: TGTGCCTGGAGTGTCCTGACCGGGGAGCTGTTTTTT. The encoded protein is CAWSVLTGELFF. Full variable domain (missing parts from reference TRBV30 and TRBJ2-2): SQTIHQWPATLVQPVGSPLSLECTVEGTSNPNLYWYRQAAGRGLQLLFYSVGIGQISSEVPQNLSASRPQDRQFILSSKKLLLSDSGFYLCAWSVLTGELFFGEGSRLTVL.

The chain employs TRBV5-1 and TRBJ2-2; 12 nucleotides line up with TRBD1. CDR1 is SGHRS and CDR2 is YFSETQ in the germline V gene. Trimming took 2 bases from V and 5 from J; bases not matched to a gene: 4. The CDR3 spans 16 residues. The CDR3 here is CASSLKGQGATGELFF. The DNA for the CDR3 is TGCGCCAGCAGCTTAAAGGGACAGGGGGCGACCGGGGAGCTGTTTTTT.

In this sample, this clone turned up once. J is TRBJ2-7 and V is TRBV30, with 12 bases that match TRBD2. The length of the CDR3 is 14 residues. CDR1 is GTSNPN, CDR2 SVGIG, per germline (reference sequence). J lost 7 bases, V lost 1 base, and 5 bases had no gene match. The CDR3: CAWSGLAGATEQYF. As DNA, the CDR3 is TGTGCCTGGAGTGGACTAGCGGGAGCGACAGAGCAGTACTTC. Variable domain in full (rest from reference TRBV30 and TRBJ2-7): SQTIHQWPATLVQPVGSPLSLECTVEGTSNPNLYWYRQAAGRGLQLLFYSVGIGQISSEVPQNLSASRPQDRQFILSSKKLLLSDSGFYLCAWSGLAGATEQYFGPGTRLTVT.

This clone came up once. The chain has TRBV4-1 and TRBJ2-1, with D possibly being TRBD2 (5 bases). V was shortened by 4 bases and J by 3 bases, with 19 bases between the two germline ends. The CDR3 consists of 17 residues. Germline V gene data show CDR1 as MGHRA and CDR2 as YSYEKL. CDR3 sequence reads: CASSPVMAGDYYNEQFF. For the CDR3, the DNA is TGCGCCAGCAGCCCAGTAATGGCGGGTGACTACTACAATGAGCAGTTCTTC.

The chain carries TRBV18 and TRBJ2-2, with D possibly being TRBD2 (5 bases). Germline CDR1 and CDR2: KGHSH and LQKENI. The CDR3 extends over 13 amino acids. V lost 4 bases and J lost 9, with 12 bases in between. The CDR3 DNA sequence: TGTGCCAGCTCACAAGCGGCGGCCCGGGAGCTGTTTTTT. It encodes CASSQAAARELFF.

This clone was observed a handful of times. The rearrangement uses TRBV6-5 and TRBJ2-7; D gene uncertain. The germline V and J ends were trimmed by 2 bases and 6 bases, with 8 bases remaining between them. CDR1 MNHEY and CDR2 SVGAGI come from the germline V gene. The CDR3 is 12 amino acids. CDR3 protein: CASSYTRGEQYF. CDR3 nucleotide sequence: TGTGCCAGCAGTTACACCCGCGGCGAGCAGTACTTC.

The chain employs TRBV18 and TRBJ1-2, with D perhaps TRBD1 (6 bases). Per germline, CDR1 KGHSH and CDR2 LQKENI. The CDR3 has 16 amino acids. V was cut by 1 base and J by 4 bases, with 16 bases left in between. The CDR3, as DNA: TGTGCCAGCTCACCACGGTTAACAGGGTCGACCTATGGCTACACCTTC. It encodes CASSPRLTGSTYGYTF.

This clone qualifies as medium-sized. The chain employs TRBV5-1 and TRBJ1-1; D not certain. Trimming cost V 7 bases and J 8 bases, with 12 bases left between them. Per germline, CDR1 SGHRS and CDR2 YFSETQ. There are 11 residues in the CDR3. The CDR3 reads CASRSSLEAFF. The CDR3 nucleotides are TGCGCCAGCCGTTCGAGCCTAGAAGCTTTCTTT.

The V gene is TRBV29-1, the J gene TRBJ2-7; tentative D call: TRBD2 (6 bases). CDR3 size: 14 residues. Germline V CDR1 and CDR2: SQVTM, ANQGSEA. Trimming cost V 0 bases and J 2 bases, with 11 bases left between them. CDR3 residues: CSVEDGGLAYEQYF. CDR3 nucleotide sequence: TGCAGCGTTGAAGACGGAGGGTTGGCCTACGAGCAGTACTTC.

This chain links TRBV3-1 (or the pseudogene TRBV3-2) with TRBJ2-1, with 10 bases fitting TRBD2. V dropped 1 base and J dropped 6; count of bases not matched to a gene: 12. From germline, CDR1 is LGHDT and CDR2 YNNKEL (reference sequence). The CDR3 totals 18 residues. The CDR3 DNA follows: TGTGCCAGCAGCCAAGGCGGGTTGAGCGGGAGGGCCTTCAATGAGCAGTTCTTC. Translation gives CASSQGGLSGRAFNEQFF.

The chain combines TRBV6-2 or TRBV6-3 with TRBJ1-6; TRBD1 agrees at 7 bases. CDR3 length: 18 amino acids. Trimming removed 6 bases from V and 0 bases from J; junction bases left unmatched: 11. Germline V gives CDR1 MNHEY, CDR2 SVGEGT. The CDR3 loop reads CASSPTTGLPSYNSPLHF. As DNA, the CDR3 is TGTGCCAGCAGCCCTACGACAGGGCTCCCCTCCTATAATTCACCCCTCCACTTT.

This clone has just one count. The chain has TRBV18 and TRBJ2-5; 11 nucleotides line up with TRBD1. Germline CDR1 reads KGHSH; CDR2 reads LQKENI. The V gene end was trimmed by 4 bases and the J gene end by 4 bases; junction bases not matched to a gene: 5. This CDR3 spans 15 amino acids. CDR3 nucleotide sequence: TGTGCCAGCTCACGGACAGGGGGCCTTGGAGAGACCCAGTACTTC. Its translation: CASSRTGGLGETQYF.

This clone showed up just a few times. CDR3 sequence: CASRPLKGANTEAFF. CDR3 DNA: TGTGCCAGCAGGCCCCTTAAGGGGGCGAACACTGAAGCTTTCTTT. V is TRBV2 and J is TRBJ1-1, with 7 bases fitting TRBD1. J was trimmed by 1 base and V by 6 bases; bases with no gene match: 8. Germline values: CDR1 SNHLY, CDR2 FYNNEI. The CDR3 length is 15 residues. Looking up the rest from reference TRBV2 and TRBJ1-1 gives the full variable domain: EPEVTQTPSHQVTQMGQEVILRCVPISNHLYFYWYRQILGQKVEFLVSFYNNEISEKSEIFDDQFSVERPDGSNFTLKIRSTKLEDSAMYFCASRPLKGANTEAFFGQGTRLTVV.

The chain links TRBV9 to TRBJ2-1, with 9 nucleotides matching TRBD2. V lost 6 bases, J lost 6 bases, and 10 bases stayed unmatched. Germline loops: CDR1 SGDLS, CDR2 YYNGEE. This CDR3 spans 15 amino acids. CDR3 in DNA: TGTGCCAGCACCCCGTCCGGGACTAGCCGCAATGAGCAGTTCTTC. It encodes CASTPSGTSRNEQFF.

The V and J genes are TRBV6-1 and TRBJ1-1; D is unclear. Germline V gene data show CDR1 as MNHNS and CDR2 as SASEGT. The V and J ends lost 3 bases and 0 bases respectively, with 5 bases between them. The CDR3 totals 13 residues. The DNA for the CDR3 is TGTGCCAGCAGTGATGGAGTGAACACTGAAGCTTTCTTT. It codes for CASSDGVNTEAFF.